The rows below give T cell receptor beta chains drawn from one sample of a study of blood T cell repertoires in COVID-19. The method was immunoSEQ multiplex PCR; TCRdb's version includes in-frame clones alone and lacks a portion of them. Of about 220,000 clones listed, around 82% are singletons. Sample: peripheral blood. Receptors originate from a woman in her sixties with acute or convalescent COVID-19. The CDR3 runs from the conserved cysteine through the conserved F or W. D genes are given only for firm matches. Clone size is shown for a subset of rows, as once, few, many or a class of expanded clone.

TRBV7-9	TRBJ2-1	-	TRBD2	TGTGCCAGCAGCTCTAGCGGGGGGGTAAATGAGCAGTTCTTC	CASSSSGGVNEQFF
TRBV28	TRBJ1-2	once	TRBD1	TGTGCCAGCAGTTGGACAGGGGGCAACTATGGCTACACCTTC	CASSWTGGNYGYTF
TRBV6-5	TRBJ1-5	few	TRBD1	TGTGCGGTAAAGACCGGGACAGTGGTTAATCAGCCCCAGCATTTT	CAVKTGTVVNQPQHF
TRBV9	TRBJ1-6	few	-	TGTGCCAGCAGCGTAGAGTCTGAATTGGCATTTTCACCCCTCCACTTT	CASSVESELAFSPLHF
TRBV7-2	TRBJ2-1	-	TRBD2	TGTGCCAGCAGCTTAGTTCTAGCGGGGGGGAACCAACAGTTCTTC	CASSLVLAGGNQQFF
TRBV5-1	TRBJ2-2	-	-	TGCGCCAGCAGCTTGGTCGCGTACACCGGGGAGCTGTTTTTT	CASSLVAYTGELFF
TRBV3-1/TRBV3-2	TRBJ2-3	-	TRBD2	TGTGCCAGCAGCCAGTGGGGACTAGCGGGGGGGCCGTCGGGCAACACAGATACGCAGTATTTT	CASSQWGLAGGPSGNTDTQYF
TRBV29-1	TRBJ2-7	-	TRBD1	TGCAGCGTTAAAGAAGCAGGGGGCGATTTATCCGAGCAGTACTTC	CSVKEAGGDLSEQYF
TRBV2	TRBJ1-1	few	TRBD1	TGTGCCAGCAACAGACAGGGGAAAGTTAGGAACACTGAAGCTTTCTTT	CASNRQGKVRNTEAFF
TRBV19	TRBJ2-3	-	TRBD2	TGTGCCAGTACGGAGCGGGGGGGCAAAGATACGCAGTATTTT	CASTERGGKDTQYF
TRBV29-1	TRBJ2-3	-	-	TGCAGCGTTCGGTCCGGGGAAACAGATACGCAGTATTTT	CSVRSGETDTQYF